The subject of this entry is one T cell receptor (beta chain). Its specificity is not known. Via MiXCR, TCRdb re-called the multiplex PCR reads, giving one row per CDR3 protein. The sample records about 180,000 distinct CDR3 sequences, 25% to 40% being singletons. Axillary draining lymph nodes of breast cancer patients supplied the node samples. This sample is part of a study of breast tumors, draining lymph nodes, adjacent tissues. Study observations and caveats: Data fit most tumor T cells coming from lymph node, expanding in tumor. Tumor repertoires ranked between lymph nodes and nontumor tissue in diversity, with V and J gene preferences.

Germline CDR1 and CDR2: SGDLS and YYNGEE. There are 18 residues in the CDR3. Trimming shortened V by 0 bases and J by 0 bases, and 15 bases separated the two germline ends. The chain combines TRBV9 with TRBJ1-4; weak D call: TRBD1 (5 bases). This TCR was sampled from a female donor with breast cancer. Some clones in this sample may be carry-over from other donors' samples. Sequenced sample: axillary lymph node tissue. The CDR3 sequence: CASSVAGGSPTTNEKLFF. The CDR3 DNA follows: TGTGCCAGCAGCGTAGCTGGGGGTTCCCCAACAACTAATGAAAAACTGTTTTTT.